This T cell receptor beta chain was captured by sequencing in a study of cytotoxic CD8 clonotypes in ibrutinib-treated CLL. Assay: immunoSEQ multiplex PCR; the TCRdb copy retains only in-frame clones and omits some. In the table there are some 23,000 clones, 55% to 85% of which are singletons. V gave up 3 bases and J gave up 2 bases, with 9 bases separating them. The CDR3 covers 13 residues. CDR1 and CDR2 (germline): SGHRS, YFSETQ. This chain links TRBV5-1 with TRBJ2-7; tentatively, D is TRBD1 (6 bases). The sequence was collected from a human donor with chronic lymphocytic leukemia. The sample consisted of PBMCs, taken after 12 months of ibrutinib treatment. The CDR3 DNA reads TGCGCCAGCAGCTCCGGGACAACCTACGAGCAGTACTTC. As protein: CASSSGTTYEQYF.